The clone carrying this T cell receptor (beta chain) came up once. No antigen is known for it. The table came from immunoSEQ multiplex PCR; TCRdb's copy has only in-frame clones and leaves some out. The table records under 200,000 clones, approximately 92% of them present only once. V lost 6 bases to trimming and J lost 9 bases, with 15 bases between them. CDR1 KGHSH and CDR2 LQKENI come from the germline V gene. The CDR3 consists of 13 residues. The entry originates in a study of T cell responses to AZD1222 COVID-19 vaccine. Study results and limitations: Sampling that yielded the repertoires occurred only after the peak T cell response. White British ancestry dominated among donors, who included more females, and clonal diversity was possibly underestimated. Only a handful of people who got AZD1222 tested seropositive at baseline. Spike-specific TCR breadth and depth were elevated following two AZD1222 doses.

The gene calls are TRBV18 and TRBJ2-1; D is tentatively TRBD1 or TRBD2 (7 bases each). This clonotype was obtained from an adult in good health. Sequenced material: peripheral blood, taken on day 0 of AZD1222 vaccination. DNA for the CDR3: TGTGCCAGCTCGCGGGGGACAGACCGTGAGCAGTTCTTC. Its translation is CASSRGTDREQFF.